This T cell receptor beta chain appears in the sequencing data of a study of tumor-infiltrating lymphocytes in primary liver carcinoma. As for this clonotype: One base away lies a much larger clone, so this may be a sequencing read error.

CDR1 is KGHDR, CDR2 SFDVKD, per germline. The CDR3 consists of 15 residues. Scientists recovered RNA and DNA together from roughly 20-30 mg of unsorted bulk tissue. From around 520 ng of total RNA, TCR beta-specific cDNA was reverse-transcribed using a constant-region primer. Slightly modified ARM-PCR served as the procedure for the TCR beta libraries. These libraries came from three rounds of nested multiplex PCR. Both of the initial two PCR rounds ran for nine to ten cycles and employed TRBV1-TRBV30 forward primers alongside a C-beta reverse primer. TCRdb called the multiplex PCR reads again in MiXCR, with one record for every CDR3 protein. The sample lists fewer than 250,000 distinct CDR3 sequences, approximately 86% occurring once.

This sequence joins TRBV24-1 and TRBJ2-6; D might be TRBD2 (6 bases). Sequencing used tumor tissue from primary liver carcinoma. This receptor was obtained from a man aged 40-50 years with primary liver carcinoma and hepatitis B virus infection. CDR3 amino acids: CATSAGDSGANILTF. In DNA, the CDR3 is TGTGCCACCAGTGCCGGGGACTCTGGGGCCAACATCCTGACTTTC.